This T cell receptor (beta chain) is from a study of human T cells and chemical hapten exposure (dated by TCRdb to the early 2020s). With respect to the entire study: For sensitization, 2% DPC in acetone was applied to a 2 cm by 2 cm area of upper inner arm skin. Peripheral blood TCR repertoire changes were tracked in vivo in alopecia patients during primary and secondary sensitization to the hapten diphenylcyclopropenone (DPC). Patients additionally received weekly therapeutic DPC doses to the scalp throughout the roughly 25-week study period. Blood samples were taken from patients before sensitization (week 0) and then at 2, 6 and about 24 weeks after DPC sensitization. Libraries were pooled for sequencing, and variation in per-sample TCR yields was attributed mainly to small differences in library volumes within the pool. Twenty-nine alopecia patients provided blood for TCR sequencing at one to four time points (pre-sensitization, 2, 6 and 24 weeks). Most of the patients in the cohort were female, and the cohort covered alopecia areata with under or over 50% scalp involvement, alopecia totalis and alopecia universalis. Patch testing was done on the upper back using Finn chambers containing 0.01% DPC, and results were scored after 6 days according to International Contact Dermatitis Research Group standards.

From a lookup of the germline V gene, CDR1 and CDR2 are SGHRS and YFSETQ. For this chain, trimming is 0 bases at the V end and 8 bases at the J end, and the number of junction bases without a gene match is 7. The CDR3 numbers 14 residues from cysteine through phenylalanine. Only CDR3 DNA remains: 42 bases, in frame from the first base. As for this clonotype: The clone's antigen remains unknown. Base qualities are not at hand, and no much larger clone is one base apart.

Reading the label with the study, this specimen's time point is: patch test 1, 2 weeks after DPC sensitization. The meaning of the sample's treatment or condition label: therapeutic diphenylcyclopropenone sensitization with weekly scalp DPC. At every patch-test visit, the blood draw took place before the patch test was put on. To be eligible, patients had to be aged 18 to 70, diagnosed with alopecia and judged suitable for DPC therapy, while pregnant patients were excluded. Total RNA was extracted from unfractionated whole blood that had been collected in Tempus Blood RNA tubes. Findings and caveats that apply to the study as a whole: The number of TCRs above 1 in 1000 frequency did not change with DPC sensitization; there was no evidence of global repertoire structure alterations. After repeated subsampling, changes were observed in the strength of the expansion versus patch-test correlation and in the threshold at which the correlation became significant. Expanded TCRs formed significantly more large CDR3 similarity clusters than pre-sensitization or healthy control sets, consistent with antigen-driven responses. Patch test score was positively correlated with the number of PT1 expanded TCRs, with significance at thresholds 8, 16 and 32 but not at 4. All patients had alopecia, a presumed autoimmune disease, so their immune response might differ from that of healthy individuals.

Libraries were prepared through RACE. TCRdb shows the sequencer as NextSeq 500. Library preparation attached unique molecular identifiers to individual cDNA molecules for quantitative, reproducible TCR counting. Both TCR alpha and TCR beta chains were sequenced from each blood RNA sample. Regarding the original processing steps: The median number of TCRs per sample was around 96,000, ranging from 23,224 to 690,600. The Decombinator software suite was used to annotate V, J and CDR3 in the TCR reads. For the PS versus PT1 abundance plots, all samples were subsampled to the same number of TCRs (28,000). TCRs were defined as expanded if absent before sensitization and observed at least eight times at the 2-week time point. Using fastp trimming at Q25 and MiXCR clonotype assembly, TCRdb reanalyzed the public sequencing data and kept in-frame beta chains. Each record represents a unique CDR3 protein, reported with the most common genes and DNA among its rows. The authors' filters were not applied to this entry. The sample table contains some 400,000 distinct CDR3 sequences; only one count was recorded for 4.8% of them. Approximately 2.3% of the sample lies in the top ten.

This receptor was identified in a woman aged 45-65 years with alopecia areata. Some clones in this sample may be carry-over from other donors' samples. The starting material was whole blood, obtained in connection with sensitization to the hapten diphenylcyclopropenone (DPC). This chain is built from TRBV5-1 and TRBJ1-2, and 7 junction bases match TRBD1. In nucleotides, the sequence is TGCGCCAGCAGCTTGGCCATACAGGGGTTAGGCTACACCTTC. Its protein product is CASSLAIQGLGYTF. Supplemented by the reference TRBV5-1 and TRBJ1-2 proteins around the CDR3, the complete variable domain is KAGVTQTPRYLIKTRGQQVTLSCSPISGHRSVSWYQQTPGQGLQFLFEYFSETQRNKGNFPGRFSGRQFSNSRSEMNVSTLELGDSALYLCASSLAIQGLGYTFGSGTRLTVV.